Presented here are 6 T cell receptor beta chains from one specimen sequenced in a study of blood T cells in healthy people across ages. A second PCR, run for about 6 to 11 cycles, used a sample-barcoded 5' primer plus a J-beta primer mix. One entry per CDR3 protein, called by TCRdb with MiXCR from the 5' RACE reads. The sample contains hundreds of thousands of distinct CDR3 sequences, around 50% of which appear only once. The sequencing sample was made of blood. These receptors all come from a man older than 75 in good health.

A few counts support this clonotype. Its ends do not fully match the called genes, so a read error is possible. The CDR3 coding sequence is TGTGCCATCAGGGGGATTAGCGGGATAGAGGACAATGGGCAGTTCTTC. It yields the protein CAIRGISGIEDNGQFF. The chain has TRBV10-3 and TRBJ2-1; 8 bases line up with TRBD2. The CDR3 spans 16 residues. Germline V gene lookup returns CDR1 ENHRY and CDR2 SYGVKD.

The chain links TRBV7-6 to TRBJ1-1; TRBD1 agrees at 8 bases. V lost 4 bases and J lost 4; bases outside the gene matches: 2. This CDR3 has 13 residues. CDR1 is SGHVS and CDR2 is FNYEAQ in the germline V gene. The CDR3 spells CASSYDRGTEAFF. The CDR3, as DNA: TGTGCCAGCAGCTACGACAGGGGCACTGAAGCTTTCTTT.

Note on this clonotype: A single base separates this from a much larger clone, so it may be a read error. The chain carries TRBV7-2 and TRBJ2-7, with D maybe TRBD1 (5 bases). Trimming shortened V by 1 base and J by 10 bases, and 11 bases separated the two germline ends. CDR1 SGHTA and CDR2 FQGNSA come from the germline V gene. The CDR3 loop spans 12 amino acids. The CDR3 here is CASSLEFGAQYF. CDR3 nucleotide sequence: TGTGCCAGCAGCTTAGAGTTTGGGGCCCAGTACTTC.

The chain employs TRBV29-1 and TRBJ2-7; TRBD1 matches at 9 bases. Germline V gene data show CDR1 as SQVTM and CDR2 as ANQGSEA. This CDR3 region has 14 residues. The V and J ends lost 1 base and 5 bases, in that order; junction bases with no gene match: 6. In DNA, the CDR3 is TGCAGCGTTGAAGGCAGACAGGGGGTGGACGAGCAGTACTTC. It translates to CSVEGRQGVDEQYF.

Only a few counts were recorded for this clonotype. V usage is TRBV7-9 and J usage is TRBJ2-7, with 9 positions matching TRBD2. The germline CDR1 and CDR2 sequences are SEHNR and FQNEAQ (reference sequence). V was pared by 4 bases and J by 6 bases, with 10 bases of the junction left unmatched. The CDR3 consists of 15 residues. The CDR3 nucleotides are TGTGCCAGCAGCTCTGTGGCGGGAGGGCCAGGCGAGCAGTACTTC. Encoded protein: CASSSVAGGPGEQYF.

The V call is TRBV2, the J call TRBJ2-3, with 8 bases matching TRBD1. With V trimmed by 5 bases and J by 2 bases, 6 bases remained unmatched. Germline V gene sequence: CDR1 SNHLY, CDR2 FYNNEI. The CDR3 runs to 15 residues. The DNA of the CDR3 is TGTGCCAGCAGTCAGCAGGGGGCTTTCACAGATACGCAGTATTTT. Its translation: CASSQQGAFTDTQYF.